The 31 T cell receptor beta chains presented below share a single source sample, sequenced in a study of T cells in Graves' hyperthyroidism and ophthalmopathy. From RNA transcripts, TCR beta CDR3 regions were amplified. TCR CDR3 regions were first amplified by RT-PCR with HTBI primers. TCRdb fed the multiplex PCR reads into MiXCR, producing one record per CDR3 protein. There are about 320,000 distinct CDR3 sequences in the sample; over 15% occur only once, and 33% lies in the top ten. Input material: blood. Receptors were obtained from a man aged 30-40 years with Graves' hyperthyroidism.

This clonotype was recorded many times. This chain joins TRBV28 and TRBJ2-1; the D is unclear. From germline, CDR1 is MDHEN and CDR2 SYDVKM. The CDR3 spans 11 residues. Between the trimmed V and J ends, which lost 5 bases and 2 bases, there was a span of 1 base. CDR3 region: CASSTYNEQFF. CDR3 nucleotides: TGTGCCAGCAGTACCTACAATGAGCAGTTCTTC.

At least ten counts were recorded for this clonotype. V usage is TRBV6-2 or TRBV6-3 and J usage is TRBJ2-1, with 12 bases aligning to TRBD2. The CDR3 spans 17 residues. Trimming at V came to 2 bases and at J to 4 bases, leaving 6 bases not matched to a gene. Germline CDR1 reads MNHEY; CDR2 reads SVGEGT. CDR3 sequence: CASSYASGRAGYNEQFF. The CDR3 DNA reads TGTGCCAGCAGTTACGCTAGCGGGAGGGCCGGGTACAATGAGCAGTTCTTC.

The CDR3 reads CASSLDVAGTQYF. CDR3 in DNA: TGCGCCAGCAGCTTGGATGTAGCGGGGACCCAGTACTTC. The rearrangement uses TRBV5-1 and TRBJ2-5; the match to TRBD2 covers 7 bases. V trimming: 0 bases; J trimming: 7 bases; junction bases outside the gene matches: 3. This CDR3 is built from 13 residues. The germline CDR1 and CDR2 sequences are SGHRS and YFSETQ.

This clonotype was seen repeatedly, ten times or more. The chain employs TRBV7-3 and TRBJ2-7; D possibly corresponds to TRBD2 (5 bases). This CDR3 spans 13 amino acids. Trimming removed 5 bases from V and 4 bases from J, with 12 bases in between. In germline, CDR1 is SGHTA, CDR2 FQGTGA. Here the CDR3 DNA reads TGTGCCAGCAGCCGCGCGCGAGGGTACGAGCAGTACTTC. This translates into CASSRARGYEQYF.

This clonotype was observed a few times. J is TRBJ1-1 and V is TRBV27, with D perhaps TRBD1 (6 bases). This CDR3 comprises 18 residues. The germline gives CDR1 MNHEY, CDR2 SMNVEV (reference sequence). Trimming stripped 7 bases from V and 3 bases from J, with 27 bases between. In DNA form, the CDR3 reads TGTGCCAGCATCAAAATCGGGTCAGGGGCAGCGTGGGACACTGAAGCTTTCTTT. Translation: CASIKIGSGAAWDTEAFF.

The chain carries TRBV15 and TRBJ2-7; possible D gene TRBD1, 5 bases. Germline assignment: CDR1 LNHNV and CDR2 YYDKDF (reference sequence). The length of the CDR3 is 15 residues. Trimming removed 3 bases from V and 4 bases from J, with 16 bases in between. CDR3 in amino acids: CATSRIYSGNYEQYF. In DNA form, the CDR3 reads TGTGCCACCAGCAGGATATACTCAGGGAATTACGAGCAGTACTTC.

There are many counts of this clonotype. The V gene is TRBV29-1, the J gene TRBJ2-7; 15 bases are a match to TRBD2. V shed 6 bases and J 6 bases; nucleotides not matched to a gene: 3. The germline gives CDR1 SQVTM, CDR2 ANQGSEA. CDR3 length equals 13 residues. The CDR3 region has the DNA TGCAGCGTCGGACTAGCGGGAGGGAGCGAGCAGTACTTC. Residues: CSVGLAGGSEQYF.

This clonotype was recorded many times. CDR3 in DNA: TGTGCCAGCAGTTTTGGGGGCAATGGCTACACCTTC. Residues: CASSFGGNGYTF. The V and J genes are TRBV12-3 or TRBV12-4 and TRBJ1-2, with D possibly being TRBD1 (6 bases). The CDR3 totals 12 residues. V lost 3 bases and J lost 6, with 8 bases in between.

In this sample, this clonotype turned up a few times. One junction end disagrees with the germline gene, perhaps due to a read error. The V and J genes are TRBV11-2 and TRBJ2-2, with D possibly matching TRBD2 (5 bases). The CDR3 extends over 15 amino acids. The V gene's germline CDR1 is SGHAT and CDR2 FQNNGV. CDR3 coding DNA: TGCGCCAGCAGCCTCCACCCGGGGTACACCGGGGAGCTGTTTTTT. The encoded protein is CASSLHPGYTGELFF.

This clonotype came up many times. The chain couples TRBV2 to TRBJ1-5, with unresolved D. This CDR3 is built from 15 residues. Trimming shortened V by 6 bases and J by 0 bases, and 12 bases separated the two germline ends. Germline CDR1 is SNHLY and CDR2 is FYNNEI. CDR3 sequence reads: CASRVDVYSNQPQHF. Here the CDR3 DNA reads TGTGCCAGCAGAGTGGACGTATATAGCAATCAGCCCCAGCATTTT.

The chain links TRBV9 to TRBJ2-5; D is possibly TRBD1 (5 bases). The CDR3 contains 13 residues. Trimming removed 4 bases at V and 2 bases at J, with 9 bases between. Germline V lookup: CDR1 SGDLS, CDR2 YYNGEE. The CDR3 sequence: CASSIRGQETQYF. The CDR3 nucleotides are TGTGCCAGCAGCATTAGGGGACAAGAGACCCAGTACTTC.

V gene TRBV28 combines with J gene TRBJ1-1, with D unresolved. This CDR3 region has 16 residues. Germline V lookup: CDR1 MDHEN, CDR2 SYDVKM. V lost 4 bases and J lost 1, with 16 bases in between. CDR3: CASSSARTVGNTEAFF. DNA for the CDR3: TGTGCCAGCAGTTCGGCCCGAACGGTCGGGAACACTGAAGCTTTCTTT.

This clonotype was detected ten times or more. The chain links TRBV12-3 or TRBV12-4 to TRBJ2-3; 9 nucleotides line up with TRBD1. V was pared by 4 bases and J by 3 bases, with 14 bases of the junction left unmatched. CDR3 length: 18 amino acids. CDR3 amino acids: CASSYPGTGFRRTDTQYF. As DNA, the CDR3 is TGTGCCAGCAGTTATCCGGGGACAGGGTTTAGAAGGACAGATACGCAGTATTTT.

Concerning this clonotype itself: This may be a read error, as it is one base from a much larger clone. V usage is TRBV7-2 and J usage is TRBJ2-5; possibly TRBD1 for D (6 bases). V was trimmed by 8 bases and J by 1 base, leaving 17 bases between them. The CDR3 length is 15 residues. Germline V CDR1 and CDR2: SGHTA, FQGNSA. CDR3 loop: CASGPATGPQETQYF. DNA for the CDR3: TGTGCCAGCGGCCCGGCTACAGGGCCCCAAGAGACCCAGTACTTC.

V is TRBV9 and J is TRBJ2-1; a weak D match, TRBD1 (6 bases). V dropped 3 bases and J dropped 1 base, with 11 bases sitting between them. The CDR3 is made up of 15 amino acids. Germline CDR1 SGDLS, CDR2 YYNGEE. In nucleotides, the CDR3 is TGTGCCAGCAGCGGGGTCCAGGGGTCCTACAATGAGCAGTTCTTC. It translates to CASSGVQGSYNEQFF.

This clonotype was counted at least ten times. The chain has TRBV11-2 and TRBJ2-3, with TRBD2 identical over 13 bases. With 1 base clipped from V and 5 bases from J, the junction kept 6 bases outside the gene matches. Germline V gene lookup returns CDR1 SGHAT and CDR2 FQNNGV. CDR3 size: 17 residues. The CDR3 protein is CASSLGLAGGRGDTQYF. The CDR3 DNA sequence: TGTGCCAGCAGCTTAGGACTAGCGGGAGGCCGGGGAGATACGCAGTATTTT. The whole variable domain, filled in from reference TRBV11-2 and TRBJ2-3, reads EAGVAQSPRYKIIEKRQSVAFWCNPISGHATLYWYQQILGQGPKLLIQFQNNGVVDDSQLPKDRFSAERLKGVDSTLKIQPAKLEDSAVYLCASSLGLAGGRGDTQYFGPGTRLTVL.

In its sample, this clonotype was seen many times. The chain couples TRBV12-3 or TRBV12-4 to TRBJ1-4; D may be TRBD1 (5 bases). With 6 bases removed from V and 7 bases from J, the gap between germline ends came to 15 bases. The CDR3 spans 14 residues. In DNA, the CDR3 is TGTGCCAGCAGCCCAGCTGGGGGACGTGAAAAACTGTTTTTT. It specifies CASSPAGGREKLFF.

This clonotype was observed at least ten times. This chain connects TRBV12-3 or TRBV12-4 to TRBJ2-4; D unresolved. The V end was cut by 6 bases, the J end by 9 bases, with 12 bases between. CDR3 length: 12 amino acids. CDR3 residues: CASSSTVFIQYF. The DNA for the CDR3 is TGTGCCAGCAGCTCAACGGTATTCATTCAGTACTTC.

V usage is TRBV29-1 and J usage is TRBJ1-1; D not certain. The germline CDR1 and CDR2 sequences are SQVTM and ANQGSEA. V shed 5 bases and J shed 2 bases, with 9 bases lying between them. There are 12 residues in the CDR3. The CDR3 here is CSVRPSNTEAFF. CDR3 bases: TGCAGCGTTCGACCCTCCAACACTGAAGCTTTCTTT.

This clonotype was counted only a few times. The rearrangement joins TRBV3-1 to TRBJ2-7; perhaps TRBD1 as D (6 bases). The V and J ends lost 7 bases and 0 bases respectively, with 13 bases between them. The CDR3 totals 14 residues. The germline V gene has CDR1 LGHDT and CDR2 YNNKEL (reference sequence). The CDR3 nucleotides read TGTGCCAGCACCCCGGGACACCTCTCCTACGAGCAGTACTTC. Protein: CASTPGHLSYEQYF.

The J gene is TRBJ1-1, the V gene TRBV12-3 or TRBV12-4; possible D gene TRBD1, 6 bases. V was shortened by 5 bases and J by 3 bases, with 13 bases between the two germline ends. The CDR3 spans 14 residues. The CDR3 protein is CASSPRGQYTEAFF. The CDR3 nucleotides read TGTGCCAGCAGTCCCCGGGGACAATACACTGAAGCTTTCTTT.

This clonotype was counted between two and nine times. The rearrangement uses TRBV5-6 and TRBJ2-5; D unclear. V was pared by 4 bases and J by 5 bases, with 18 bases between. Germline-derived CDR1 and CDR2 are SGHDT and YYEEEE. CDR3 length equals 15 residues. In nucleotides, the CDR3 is TGTGCCAGCAGCCCCGGACGGAAGATCTTGGAGACCCAGTACTTC. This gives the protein CASSPGRKILETQYF.

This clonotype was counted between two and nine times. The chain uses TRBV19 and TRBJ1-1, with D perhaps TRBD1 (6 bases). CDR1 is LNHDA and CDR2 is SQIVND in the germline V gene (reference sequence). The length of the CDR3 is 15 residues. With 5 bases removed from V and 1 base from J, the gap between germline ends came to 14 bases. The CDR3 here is CASSSTGWGNTEAFF. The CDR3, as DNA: TGTGCCAGTAGTTCGACAGGCTGGGGGAACACTGAAGCTTTCTTT.

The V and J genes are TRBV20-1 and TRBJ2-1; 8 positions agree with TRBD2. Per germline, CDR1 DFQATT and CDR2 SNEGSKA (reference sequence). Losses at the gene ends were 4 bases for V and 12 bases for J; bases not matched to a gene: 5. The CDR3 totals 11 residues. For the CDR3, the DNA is TGCAGTGCTACCCAGCGGGAGCTGCAGTTCTTC. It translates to CSATQRELQFF.

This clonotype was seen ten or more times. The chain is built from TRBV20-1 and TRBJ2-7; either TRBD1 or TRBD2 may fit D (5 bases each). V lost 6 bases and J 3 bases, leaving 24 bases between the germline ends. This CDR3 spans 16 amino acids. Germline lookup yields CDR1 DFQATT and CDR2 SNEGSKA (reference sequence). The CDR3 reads CSAQGNGTRISYEQYF. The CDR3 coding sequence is TGCAGTGCCCAGGGAAACGGGACCCGGATAAGCTACGAGCAGTACTTC.

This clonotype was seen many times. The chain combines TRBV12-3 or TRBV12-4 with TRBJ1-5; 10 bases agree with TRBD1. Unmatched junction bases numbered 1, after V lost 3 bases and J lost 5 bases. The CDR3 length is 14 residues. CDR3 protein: CASSLGTGDQPQHF. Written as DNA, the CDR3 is TGTGCCAGCAGTTTGGGGACAGGGGATCAGCCCCAGCATTTT.

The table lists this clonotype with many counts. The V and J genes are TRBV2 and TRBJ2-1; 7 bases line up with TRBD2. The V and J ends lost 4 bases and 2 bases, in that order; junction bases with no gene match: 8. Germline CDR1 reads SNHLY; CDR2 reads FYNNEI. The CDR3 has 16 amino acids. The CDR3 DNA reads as TGTGCCAGCAGTGCCCTAGCGGCAAGGGCCTACAATGAGCAGTTCTTC. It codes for CASSALAARAYNEQFF.

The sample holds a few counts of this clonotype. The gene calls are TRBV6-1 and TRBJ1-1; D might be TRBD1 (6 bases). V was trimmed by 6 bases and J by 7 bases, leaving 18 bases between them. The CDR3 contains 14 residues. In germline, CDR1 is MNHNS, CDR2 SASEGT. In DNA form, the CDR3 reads TGTGCCAGCAGCCTAGGACAGCCCCCCCTTGAAGCTTTCTTT. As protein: CASSLGQPPLEAFF.

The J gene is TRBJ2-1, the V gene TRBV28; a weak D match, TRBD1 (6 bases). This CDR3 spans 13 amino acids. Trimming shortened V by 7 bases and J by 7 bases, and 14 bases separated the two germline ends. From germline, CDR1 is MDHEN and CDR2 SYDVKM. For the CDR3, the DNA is TGTGCCAGCAACAGACAGGCAGGGAATGAGCAGTTCTTC. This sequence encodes CASNRQAGNEQFF.

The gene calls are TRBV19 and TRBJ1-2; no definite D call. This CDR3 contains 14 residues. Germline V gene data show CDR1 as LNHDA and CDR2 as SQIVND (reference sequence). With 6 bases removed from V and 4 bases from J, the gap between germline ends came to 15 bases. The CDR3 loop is CASSPRSAGYGYTF. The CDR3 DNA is TGTGCCAGTAGCCCCCGCTCGGCTGGCTATGGCTACACCTTC.

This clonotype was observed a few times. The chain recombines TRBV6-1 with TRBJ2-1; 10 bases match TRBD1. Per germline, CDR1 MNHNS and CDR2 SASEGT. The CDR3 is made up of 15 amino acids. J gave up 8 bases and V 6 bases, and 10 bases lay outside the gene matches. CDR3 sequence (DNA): TGTGCCAGCAGCCTTTCGGGACAGGGGAACTATGAGCAGTTCTTC. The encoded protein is CASSLSGQGNYEQFF.